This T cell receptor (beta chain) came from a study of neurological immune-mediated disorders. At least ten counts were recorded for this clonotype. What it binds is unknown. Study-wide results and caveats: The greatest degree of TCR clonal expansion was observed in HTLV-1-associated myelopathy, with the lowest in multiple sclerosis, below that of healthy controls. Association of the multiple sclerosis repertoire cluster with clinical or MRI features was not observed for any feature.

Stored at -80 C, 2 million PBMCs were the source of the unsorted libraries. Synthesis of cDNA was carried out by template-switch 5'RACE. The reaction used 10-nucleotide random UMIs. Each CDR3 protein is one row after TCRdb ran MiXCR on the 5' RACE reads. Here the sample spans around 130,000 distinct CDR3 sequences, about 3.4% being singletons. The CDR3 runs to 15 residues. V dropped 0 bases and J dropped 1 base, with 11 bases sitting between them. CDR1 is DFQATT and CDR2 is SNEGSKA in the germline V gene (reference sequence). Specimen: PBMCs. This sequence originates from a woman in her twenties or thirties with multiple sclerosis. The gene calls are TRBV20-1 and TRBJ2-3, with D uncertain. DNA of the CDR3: TGCAGTGCTAGAGATGCGCTTAGTGGCACAGATACGCAGTATTTT. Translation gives CSARDALSGTDTQYF.